The next 28 T cell receptor beta chains were all read from a single sample in a study of blood T cell repertoires in COVID-19. Sequencing was performed with immunoSEQ multiplex PCR; in TCRdb, only in-frame clones are kept and a portion is missing. The sample holds nearly 350,000 clones; around 88% are singletons and the top ten take approximately 3%. The sample was peripheral blood. All receptors derive from a man aged 25 to 40 with active or convalescent COVID-19.

V gene TRBV5-4 combines with J gene TRBJ2-3; 7 nucleotides match TRBD2. This CDR3 has 15 residues. The V segment lost 0 bases and the J segment 5 bases; nucleotides outside the gene matches: 6. The germline V gene has CDR1 SGHNT and CDR2 YYREEE (reference sequence). The DNA for the CDR3 is TGTGCCAGCAGCTTGGGAGGGAGGGCCCAAGATACGCAGTATTTT. Translating gives CASSLGGRAQDTQYF.

V gene TRBV5-1 combines with J gene TRBJ1-2; D perhaps matches TRBD1 (6 bases). The CDR3 is 12 residues long. Trimming removed 4 bases at V and 8 bases at J, with 12 bases between. Germline V lookup: CDR1 SGHRS, CDR2 YFSETQ. CDR3 nucleotides: TGCGCCAGCAGCCCCGAGGGGGAGGGCTACACCTTC. The encoded protein is CASSPEGEGYTF.

The gene calls are TRBV18 and TRBJ2-7; 8 bases agree with TRBD2. Trimming cost V 0 bases and J 4 bases; bases outside gene matches: 2. The germline V gene encodes CDR1 KGHSH and CDR2 LQKENI. The CDR3 contains 14 residues. The CDR3 nucleotides read TGTGCCAGCTCACCACCCGGGGGGGGGTACGAGCAGTACTTC. Its translation: CASSPPGGGYEQYF.

The CDR3 nucleotides are TGCGCCAGCAGCCTGTTTGGAGGAGCCTCTAACTATGGCTACACCTTC. Amino acid sequence: CASSLFGGASNYGYTF. The chain employs TRBV4-1 and TRBJ1-2; D ambiguous. V dropped 4 bases and J dropped 0 bases, with 15 bases sitting between them. Germline V gives CDR1 MGHRA, CDR2 YSYEKL. The CDR3 spans 16 residues.

This chain connects TRBV5-1 to TRBJ1-2; D ambiguous. The CDR3 is 14 amino acids. CDR1 and CDR2 from the germline V gene are SGHRS and YFSETQ. V dropped 2 bases and J dropped 2 bases, with 10 bases sitting between them. CDR3 DNA: TGCGCCAGCAGCTTCCGGGGTGAAAACTATGGCTACACCTTC. Protein product: CASSFRGENYGYTF.

The rearrangement joins TRBV19 to TRBJ1-2; D might be TRBD1 (5 bases). This CDR3 has 14 amino acids. Germline-derived CDR1 and CDR2 are LNHDA and SQIVND (reference sequence). V lost 7 bases and J lost 0, with 12 bases in between. CDR3 residues: CASNRARANYGYTF. CDR3 DNA sequence: TGTGCCAGTAATAGGGCCAGGGCTAACTATGGCTACACCTTC.

The chain links TRBV30 to TRBJ1-2; 12 bases match TRBD1. In germline, CDR1 is GTSNPN, CDR2 SVGIG (reference sequence). The CDR3 extends over 14 amino acids. V lost 4 bases and J lost 5; bases outside the gene matches: 5. The CDR3 DNA is TGTGCCTGGACCAGGGACAGGGGGCCATATGGCTACACCTTC. Residues: CAWTRDRGPYGYTF.

This chain uses TRBV4-1 with TRBJ1-2, with a tentative D call TRBD1 (6 bases). Per the germline V gene, CDR1 is MGHRA and CDR2 is YSYEKL. This CDR3 comprises 17 residues. V was pared by 4 bases and J by 0 bases, with 18 bases between. DNA for the CDR3: TGCGCCAGCAGCCCCCTCGGACAGCGGAAAGCTAACTATGGCTACACCTTC. The encoded protein is CASSPLGQRKANYGYTF.

The V call is TRBV12-5, the J call TRBJ2-1; D is possibly TRBD1 (6 bases). Germline lookup yields CDR1 LGHNT and CDR2 FRNRAP. V lost 6 bases and J lost 8, with 17 bases in between. CDR3 length: 14 residues. CDR3 residues: CASGRDTVLYEQFF. The DNA of the CDR3 is TGTGCTAGTGGCCGGGACACCGTACTTTATGAGCAGTTCTTC.

The CDR3 protein is CASNYVPDSPLHF. The CDR3 DNA is TGTGCCAGTAATTATGTACCGGATTCACCCCTCCACTTT. This chain joins TRBV19 and TRBJ1-6; no reliable D call. Per the germline V gene, CDR1 is LNHDA and CDR2 is SQIVND (reference sequence). The CDR3 length is 13 residues. V was pared by 7 bases and J by 8 bases, with 12 bases between.

The chain uses TRBV27 and TRBJ2-2, with 7 bases identical to TRBD1. Germline V gives CDR1 MNHEY, CDR2 SMNVEV (reference sequence). V dropped 5 bases and J dropped 3; count of bases not matched to a gene: 9. The CDR3 loop spans 16 amino acids. The CDR3 reads CASSPKQGPDTGELFF. CDR3 DNA: TGTGCCAGCAGTCCTAAACAGGGGCCGGACACCGGGGAGCTGTTTTTT.

V is TRBV29-1 and J is TRBJ1-2; TRBD1 aligns across 8 bases. There are 12 residues in the CDR3. CDR1 and CDR2 (germline): SQVTM, ANQGSEA. V shed 5 bases and J 4 bases; nucleotides not matched to a gene: 3. CDR3: CSVSGGTYGYTF. DNA of the CDR3: TGCAGCGTTTCAGGGGGCACCTATGGCTACACCTTC.

This clone was picked up a small number of times. The rearrangement joins TRBV6-5 to TRBJ1-2; D uncertain. Trimming removed 2 bases from V and 0 bases from J, with 7 bases in between. The CDR3 extends over 14 amino acids. In germline, CDR1 is MNHEY, CDR2 SVGAGI. Here the CDR3 reads CASSYRTANYGYTF. CDR3 sequence (DNA): TGTGCCAGCAGTTACCGTACAGCTAACTATGGCTACACCTTC.

V gene TRBV15 combines with J gene TRBJ1-3, with D possibly TRBD1 on 5 matching bases. V lost 5 bases to trimming and J lost 3 bases, with 17 bases between them. CDR3 length: 16 amino acids. Germline V gene lookup returns CDR1 LNHNV and CDR2 YYDKDF (reference sequence). Here the CDR3 reads CATSWGLAGLGNTIYF. The CDR3 nucleotides read TGTGCCACCAGCTGGGGCCTGGCGGGACTTGGAAACACCATATATTTT.

The chain employs TRBV19 and TRBJ1-3, with a possible D match to TRBD1 (5 bases). Trimming pared 3 bases from V and 0 bases from J, leaving 9 bases between. Germline loops: CDR1 LNHDA, CDR2 SQIVND (reference sequence). This CDR3 is 15 amino acids long. CDR3 sequence: CASSMRRGSGNTIYF. The CDR3 nucleotides read TGTGCCAGTAGTATGCGAAGGGGCTCTGGAAACACCATATATTTT.

The rearrangement joins TRBV7-9 to TRBJ1-2; possibly TRBD1 for D (6 bases). Germline CDR1 reads SEHNR; CDR2 reads FQNEAQ (reference sequence). This CDR3 has 16 amino acids. Trimming removed 8 bases from V and 3 bases from J, with 22 bases in between. Here the CDR3 DNA reads TGTGCCAGCCGCCAGAAATTGGGGGCGCAGGACTATGGCTACACCTTC. It yields the protein CASRQKLGAQDYGYTF.

This clone is a singleton in its sample. The rearrangement joins TRBV11-3 to TRBJ2-2; 7 nucleotides line up with TRBD1. Germline CDR1 SGHNT, CDR2 YENEEA. Trimming at V came to 5 bases and at J to 8 bases, leaving 14 bases not matched to a gene. The CDR3 covers 16 residues. Written as DNA, the CDR3 is TGTGCCAGCAGCCCGCGACAGGGTTGGGGTAGTGGGGAGCTGTTTTTT. It is translated as CASSPRQGWGSGELFF. The variable domain in full, with the rest retrieved from reference TRBV11-3 and TRBJ2-2, is EAGVVQSPRYKIIEKKQPVAFWCNPISGHNTLYWYLQNLGQGPELLIRYENEEAVDDSQLPKDRFSAERLKGVDSTLKIQPAELGDSAVYLCASSPRQGWGSGELFFGEGSRLTVL.

The chain joins TRBV28 to TRBJ2-7; 7 bases agree with TRBD1. The J segment lost 0 bases and the V segment lost 5 bases, leaving 13 bases of the junction unmatched. From germline, CDR1 is MDHEN and CDR2 SYDVKM. The CDR3 spans 17 residues. The CDR3 region has the DNA TGTGCCAGCAGTGAGGTGACAGGGAGAGATTCCTCCTACGAGCAGTACTTC. Protein: CASSEVTGRDSSYEQYF. The variable domain in full, completed from reference TRBV28 and TRBJ2-7, reads DVKVTQSSRYLVKRTGEKVFLECVQDMDHENMFWYRQDPGLGLRLIYFSYDVKMKEKGDIPEGYSVSREKKERFSLILESASTNQTSMYLCASSEVTGRDSSYEQYFGPGTRLTVT.

This chain uses TRBV12-3 or TRBV12-4 with TRBJ2-2; the D is unclear. Deletions cut 3 bases from V and 7 bases from J, with 9 bases between. This CDR3 comprises 13 residues. This CDR3 is CASSFVSGGELFF. In DNA, the CDR3 is TGTGCCAGCAGTTTTGTTTCCGGCGGGGAGCTGTTTTTT.

This clone has more than one count but fewer than ten. This chain links TRBV10-3 with TRBJ2-7; 14 positions agree with TRBD2. CDR3 length: 17 amino acids. The germline V gene encodes CDR1 ENHRY and CDR2 SYGVKD. The J segment lost 2 bases and the V segment lost 10 bases, leaving 13 bases of the junction unmatched. The CDR3 DNA reads as TGTGCCACCACTCCAAGGACTAGCGGGAGGATCCCCTACGAGCAGTACTTC. This encodes CATTPRTSGRIPYEQYF.

This rearrangement joins TRBV28 to TRBJ2-3; D perhaps matches TRBD2 (6 bases). The CDR3 has 17 residues. Germline assignment: CDR1 MDHEN and CDR2 SYDVKM. Trimming cost V 6 bases and J 6 bases, with 25 bases left between them. CDR3 sequence reads: CASSPYPGGAGKDTQYF. CDR3 in DNA: TGTGCCAGCAGCCCTTACCCCGGAGGGGCTGGAAAGGATACGCAGTATTTT.

The rearrangement uses TRBV6-5 and TRBJ1-3; 9 nucleotides line up with TRBD1. The CDR3 is 15 residues long. The V gene's germline CDR1 is MNHEY and CDR2 SVGAGI. V shed 8 bases and J 3 bases; nucleotides not matched to a gene: 8. The chain's CDR3 is CASLSQGASGNTIYF. DNA of the CDR3: TGTGCCAGCCTATCACAGGGGGCCAGTGGAAACACCATATATTTT.

This chain links TRBV5-1 with TRBJ2-3, with D possibly TRBD1 on 5 matching bases. V lost 0 bases and J 0 bases, leaving 11 bases between the germline ends. CDR1 is SGHRS, CDR2 YFSETQ, per germline. There are 16 residues in the CDR3. The CDR3 DNA follows: TGCGCCAGCAGCTTGGGAGGCAGGGCTAGCACAGATACGCAGTATTTT. It codes for CASSLGGRASTDTQYF.

This clone was picked up a small number of times. The CDR3 is CASSGSDPGGQPQHF. For the CDR3, the DNA is TGTGCCAGCAGTGGGTCGGACCCAGGGGGTCAGCCCCAGCATTTT. V and J are TRBV2 and TRBJ1-5; TRBD1 aligns across 7 bases. CDR3 length: 15 residues. Germline V lookup: CDR1 SNHLY, CDR2 FYNNEI. Unmatched junction bases numbered 9, after V lost 4 bases and J lost 6 bases.

J is TRBJ1-2 and V is TRBV7-9, with TRBD1 matching over 8 bases. The CDR3 is 16 residues long. J gave up 8 bases and V 3 bases, and 14 bases lay outside the gene matches. CDR1 is SEHNR and CDR2 is FQNEAQ in the germline V gene (reference sequence). Written as DNA, the CDR3 is TGTGCCAGCAGCTTCCACACAGGGGGGCCCCCTTGGGGCTACACCTTC. It translates to CASSFHTGGPPWGYTF.

This chain uses TRBV30 with TRBJ2-7; 8 bases are shared with TRBD1. With V trimmed by 3 bases and J by 1 base, 2 bases remained unmatched. Germline V gene sequence: CDR1 GTSNPN, CDR2 SVGIG (reference sequence). The CDR3 covers 13 residues. CDR3 sequence reads: CAWSGTGSYEQYF. CDR3 in DNA: TGTGCCTGGAGCGGGACAGGATCCTACGAGCAGTACTTC.

CDR3 DNA: TGTGCCAGCAGCAAAGCGGAAGGAGATCTCTCCTACAATGAGCAGTTCTTC. This encodes CASSKAEGDLSYNEQFF. The chain links TRBV21-1 to TRBJ2-1; the table's D gene call, TRBD2, was not cross checked with the DNA. TRBV21-1 is reported as a pseudogene. CDR3 length equals 17 residues.

This chain joins TRBV9 and TRBJ1-4, with no clear D. V lost 2 bases and J lost 7, with 12 bases in between. Germline values: CDR1 SGDLS, CDR2 YYNGEE. This CDR3 has 14 residues. The DNA for the CDR3 is TGTGCCAGCAGCGTGAACAGTTTTGGTGAAAAACTGTTTTTT. Its translation is CASSVNSFGEKLFF.